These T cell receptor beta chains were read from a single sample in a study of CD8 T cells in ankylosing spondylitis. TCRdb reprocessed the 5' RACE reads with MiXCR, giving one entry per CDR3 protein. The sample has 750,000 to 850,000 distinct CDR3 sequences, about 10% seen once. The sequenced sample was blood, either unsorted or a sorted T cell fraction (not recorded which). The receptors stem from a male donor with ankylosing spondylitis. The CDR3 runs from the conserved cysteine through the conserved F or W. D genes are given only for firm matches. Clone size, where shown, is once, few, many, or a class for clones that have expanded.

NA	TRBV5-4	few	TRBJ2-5	CASSFSKTSKGQETQYF	TGTGCCAGCAGCTTCTCAAAGACTAGTAAGGGTCAAGAGACCCAGTACTTC
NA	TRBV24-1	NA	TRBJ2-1	CATSDTQGPNEQFF	TGTGCCACCAGTGATACACAGGGCCCCAATGAGCAGTTCTTC
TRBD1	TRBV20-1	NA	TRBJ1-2	CSALGGGGGGYGYTF	TGCAGTGCGCTCGGGGGAGGGGGCGGCGGCTATGGCTACACCTTC
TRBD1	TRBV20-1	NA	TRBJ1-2	CSARRTGDYGYTF	TGCAGTGCTAGACGGACAGGGGACTATGGCTACACCTTC
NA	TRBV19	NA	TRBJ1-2	CASSPGSAGSYGYTF	TGTGCCAGTAGTCCCGGATCCGCCGGGAGCTATGGCTACACCTTC
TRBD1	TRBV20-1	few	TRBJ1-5	CSARDRTGRQPQHF	TGCAGTGCTAGAGACCGGACAGGGAGGCAGCCCCAGCATTTT
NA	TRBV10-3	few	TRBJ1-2	CAISESIFGGRGYTF	TGTGCCATCAGTGAGTCGATATTCGGTGGACGTGGCTACACCTTC
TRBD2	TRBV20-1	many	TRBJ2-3	CSARLAGGRDTQYF	TGCAGTGCTAGACTAGCGGGGGGGCGCGATACGCAGTATTTT
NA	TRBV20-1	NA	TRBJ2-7	CSARDFRQVDHEQYF	TGCAGTGCTAGAGATTTTCGACAGGTGGACCACGAGCAGTACTTC
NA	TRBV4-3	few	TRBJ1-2	CASSQGSEESYGYTF	TGCGCCAGCAGCCAAGGTAGCGAGGAATCCTATGGCTACACCTTC
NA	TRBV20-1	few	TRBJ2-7	CSARTVTRNEQYF	TGCAGTGCTAGAACGGTGACCCGGAACGAGCAGTACTTC
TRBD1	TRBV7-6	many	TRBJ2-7	CASSLDRGAYEQYF	TGTGCCAGCAGCTTAGACAGGGGTGCCTACGAGCAGTACTTC
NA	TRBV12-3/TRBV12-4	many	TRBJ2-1	CASSFRSEQFF	TGTGCCAGCAGTTTCAGATCTGAGCAGTTCTTC
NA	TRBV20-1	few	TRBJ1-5	CSAPKPGDQPQHF	TGCAGTGCTCCCAAGCCGGGGGATCAGCCCCAGCATTTT
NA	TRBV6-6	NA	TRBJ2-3	CASSAISDTQYF	TGTGCCAGCAGCGCTATCTCGGATACGCAGTATTTT
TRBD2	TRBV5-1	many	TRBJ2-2	CASSLIMPSGSNTGELFF	TGCGCCAGCAGCTTGATTATGCCTAGCGGGTCGAACACCGGGGAGCTGTTTTTT
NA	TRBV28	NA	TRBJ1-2	CASIPFGAGGDGYTF	TGTGCCAGCATTCCATTTGGAGCCGGCGGGGATGGCTACACCTTC
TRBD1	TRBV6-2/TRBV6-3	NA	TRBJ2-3	CASSYGPGQNTDTQYF	TGTGCCAGCAGTTACGGTCCGGGACAGAACACAGATACGCAGTATTTT
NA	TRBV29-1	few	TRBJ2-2	CSASGQNTGELFF	TGCAGCGCCTCGGGACAGAACACCGGGGAGCTGTTTTTT
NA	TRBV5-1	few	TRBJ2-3	CASSPGLSTQYF	TGCGCCAGCAGTCCCGGCCTATCTACGCAGTATTTT
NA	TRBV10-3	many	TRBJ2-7	CAISLTGYEQYF	TGTGCCATCAGCCTAACAGGCTACGAGCAGTACTTC
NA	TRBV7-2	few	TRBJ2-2	CASSGRRAGVGELFF	TGTGCCAGCAGCGGGAGGAGGGCAGGGGTCGGGGAGCTGTTTTTT
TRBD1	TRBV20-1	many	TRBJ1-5	CSATGQGGYLGNQPQHF	TGCAGTGCTACCGGACAGGGAGGGTATTTGGGCAATCAGCCCCAGCATTTT